Following are 21 T cell receptor beta chains from one sample sequenced in a study of cytomegalovirus exposure and HLA in healthy donors. The PCR made use of 60 Vbeta and 13 Jbeta primers. Sequencing used immunoSEQ multiplex PCR; TCRdb keeps in-frame clones, though not all of them. The sample has some 120,000 clones, 55% to 75% seen once. The source material was PBMCs. Every receptor here comes from a woman in her thirties or forties in good health and CMV-seropositive.

V gene TRBV7-9 combines with J gene TRBJ2-7; the D is unclear. V lost 6 bases and J lost 1, with 7 bases in between. The CDR3 has 12 amino acids. Germline assignment: CDR1 SEHNR and CDR2 FQNEAQ (reference sequence). Here the CDR3 DNA reads TGTGCCAGCAGTCAGTTATCCTACGAGCAGTACTTC. This gives the protein CASSQLSYEQYF.

The chain links TRBV5-6 to TRBJ2-1, with TRBD2 identical over 14 bases. Germline V gene lookup returns CDR1 SGHDT and CDR2 YYEEEE. This CDR3 is built from 15 residues. With V trimmed by 3 bases and J by 10 bases, 6 bases remained unmatched. In DNA, the CDR3 is TGTGCCAGCAGCTGGGGACTAGCGGGAGTGGGAGAGCAGTTCTTC. This encodes CASSWGLAGVGEQFF.

The V gene is TRBV28, the J gene TRBJ2-1, with TRBD2 as a possible D gene (6 bases). The CDR3 has 15 residues. The germline V and J ends were trimmed by 1 base and 5 bases, with 12 bases remaining between them. Germline CDR1 reads MDHEN; CDR2 reads SYDVKM. The CDR3 here is CASSLSGGTHNEQFF. The CDR3 DNA is TGTGCCAGCAGTTTATCTGGGGGGACCCACAATGAGCAGTTCTTC.

The chain couples TRBV11-2 to TRBJ2-5, with 10 bases matching TRBD2. The J call is in doubt because the DNA end fits TRBJ2-7 better. Germline values: CDR1 SGHAT, CDR2 FQNNGV. The CDR3 has 15 residues. The CDR3 loop is CASSEGPSGSYEQYF. The CDR3 nucleotides read TGTGCCAGCAGCGAGGGCCCTAGCGGGAGTTACGAGCAGTACTTC.

This clone occurred a few times. V is TRBV6-1 and J is TRBJ2-6, with unresolved D. With 11 bases removed from V and 0 bases from J, the gap between germline ends came to 14 bases. Germline CDR1 and CDR2: MNHNS and SASEGT. The CDR3 loop spans 15 amino acids. CDR3: CALAKFSSGANVLTF. CDR3 DNA: TGTGCCTTGGCCAAATTTTCCTCTGGGGCCAACGTCCTGACTTTC.

The chain combines TRBV4-2 with TRBJ2-3; 9 positions match TRBD2. The germline gives CDR1 LGHNA, CDR2 YNFKEQ. The CDR3 loop spans 17 amino acids. Losses at the gene ends were 0 bases for V and 4 bases for J; bases not matched to a gene: 8. This chain's CDR3 is CASSQDRLAGTADTQYF. CDR3 bases: TGTGCCAGCAGCCAAGATCGGCTAGCGGGGACCGCAGATACGCAGTATTTT.

In this sample, this clone turned up a few times. This chain connects TRBV7-9 to TRBJ2-1, with 7 bases aligning to TRBD2. The CDR3 spans 11 residues. Germline CDR1 SEHNR, CDR2 FQNEAQ (reference sequence). As DNA, the CDR3 is TGTGCGTCGGGGGGAGGGCATGAGCAGTTCTTC. It yields the protein CASGGGHEQFF.

The chain carries TRBV6-6 and TRBJ1-5; 10 bases align to TRBD1. CDR1 and CDR2 (germline): MNHNY, SVGAGI (reference sequence). This CDR3 is 16 amino acids long. J was trimmed by 4 bases and V by 0 bases; bases with no gene match: 3. In nucleotides, the CDR3 is TGTGCCAGCAGTTACTCCCCGGGACAGGGGAATCAGCCCCAGCATTTT. Translating it yields CASSYSPGQGNQPQHF.

This chain uses TRBV10-3 with TRBJ2-1; 14 nucleotides match TRBD2. The CDR3 consists of 19 residues. Trimming cost V 3 bases and J 0 bases; bases outside gene matches: 7. In germline, CDR1 is ENHRY, CDR2 SYGVKD. CDR3 coding DNA: TGTGCCATCAGTGAAGGACTAGCGGGAGGACGACGCTCCTACAATGAGCAGTTCTTC. This codes for CAISEGLAGGRRSYNEQFF.

This chain links TRBV29-1 with TRBJ2-1; a weak D match, TRBD2 (7 bases). The germline CDR1 and CDR2 sequences are SQVTM and ANQGSEA. V dropped 2 bases and J dropped 2 bases, with 13 bases sitting between them. The CDR3 sequence is 15 residues long. In DNA, the CDR3 is TGCAGCGTTGAAAGGGGCGGGGGCCCCTACAATGAGCAGTTCTTC. It codes for CSVERGGGPYNEQFF.

This clone was observed a handful of times. The rearrangement uses TRBV11-3 and TRBJ1-1; no reliable D call. V lost 4 bases and J 3 bases, leaving 9 bases between the germline ends. Germline loops: CDR1 SGHNT, CDR2 YENEEA. CDR3 length: 13 residues. Here the CDR3 DNA reads TGTGCCAGCAGCTCACGGAGGGACACTGAAGCTTTCTTT. It is translated as CASSSRRDTEAFF. The variable domain in full, with the rest retrieved from reference TRBV11-3 and TRBJ1-1, is EAGVVQSPRYKIIEKKQPVAFWCNPISGHNTLYWYLQNLGQGPELLIRYENEEAVDDSQLPKDRFSAERLKGVDSTLKIQPAELGDSAVYLCASSSRRDTEAFFGQGTRLTVV.

This clone turned up a few times. The V gene is TRBV6-6, the J gene TRBJ2-7; possibly TRBD1 for D (6 bases). The germline CDR1 and CDR2 sequences are MNHNY and SVGAGI (reference sequence). Trimming took 2 bases from V and 3 from J, leaving 11 bases between them. The CDR3 extends over 14 amino acids. Here the CDR3 reads CASSYGQNLYEQYF. CDR3 DNA: TGTGCCAGCAGTTACGGACAGAACCTCTACGAGCAGTACTTC.

In its sample, this clone was seen once. This sequence joins TRBV28 and TRBJ2-7; 8 nucleotides match TRBD1. V was pared by 4 bases and J by 4 bases, with 6 bases of the junction left unmatched. Germline CDR1 and CDR2: MDHEN and SYDVKM. This CDR3 is 14 amino acids long. CDR3 DNA sequence: TGTGCCAGCAGTTCCACCGACAGGGGATACGAGCAGTACTTC. Protein sequence: CASSSTDRGYEQYF.

This chain uses TRBV21-1 with TRBJ2-7; the table assigns TRBD2, which was not confirmed against the DNA. TRBV21-1 is annotated as a pseudogene. The CDR3 covers 16 residues. CDR3 loop: CASQTLERESPREQYF. The CDR3 coding sequence is TGTGCCAGCCAAACCCTTGAGCGGGAGTCACCTCGGGAGCAGTACTTC.

The V call is TRBV28, the J call TRBJ2-7; 7 bases are shared with TRBD1. The junction had 7 bases not matched to a gene; V was cut back by 5 bases and J by 0 bases. The CDR3 contains 15 residues. CDR1 and CDR2 (germline): MDHEN, SYDVKM. The CDR3 spells CASSPTPGGSYEQYF. DNA for the CDR3: TGTGCCAGCAGTCCTACCCCAGGGGGCTCCTACGAGCAGTACTTC.

The V and J genes are TRBV30 and TRBJ1-5; D is uncertain. The CDR3 sequence is 13 residues long. Per germline, CDR1 GTSNPN and CDR2 SVGIG (reference sequence). Trimming cost V 6 bases and J 1 base, with 10 bases left between them. Here the CDR3 reads CACQTVSNQPQHF. In DNA, the CDR3 is TGTGCCTGTCAAACAGTGAGCAATCAGCCCCAGCATTTT. The whole variable domain, remainder taken from reference TRBV30 and TRBJ1-5, is SQTIHQWPATLVQPVGSPLSLECTVEGTSNPNLYWYRQAAGRGLQLLFYSVGIGQISSEVPQNLSASRPQDRQFILSSKKLLLSDSGFYLCACQTVSNQPQHFGDGTRLSIL.

In DNA form, the CDR3 reads TGTGCCATCAGTCCGGGACAGAATAGCAATCAGCCCCAGCATTTT. It codes for CAISPGQNSNQPQHF. The chain is built from TRBV10-3 and TRBJ1-5, with 7 bases lining up with TRBD1. CDR1 ENHRY and CDR2 SYGVKD come from the germline V gene. There are 15 residues in the CDR3. Trimming took 5 bases from V and 0 from J; bases not matched to a gene: 4.

J is TRBJ2-3 and V is TRBV19; 13 bases are shared with TRBD2. V shed 10 bases and J 0 bases; nucleotides not matched to a gene: 7. Germline CDR1 LNHDA, CDR2 SQIVND (reference sequence). This CDR3 region has 16 residues. The CDR3: CATTSGRTTSTDTQYF. The CDR3 nucleotides are TGTGCCACGACTAGCGGGAGGACTACTAGCACAGATACGCAGTATTTT. Drawing the rest from reference TRBV19 and TRBJ2-3, the complete variable domain is DGGITQSPKYLFRKEGQNVTLSCEQNLNHDAMYWYRQDPGQGLRLIYYSQIVNDFQKGDIAEGYSVSREKKESFPLTVTSAQKNPTAFYLCATTSGRTTSTDTQYFGPGTRLTVL.

The V and J genes are TRBV5-1 and TRBJ2-5, with D maybe TRBD2 (5 bases). V gave up 4 bases and J gave up 4 bases, with 14 bases separating them. Germline V gene sequence: CDR1 SGHRS, CDR2 YFSETQ. This CDR3 is built from 14 residues. The CDR3 coding sequence is TGCGCCAGCAGCCCCCCGGGTCTAGCAGAGACCCAGTACTTC. It translates to CASSPPGLAETQYF. Based on the CDR3 plus reference TRBV5-1 and TRBJ2-5, the full variable domain is KAGVTQTPRYLIKTRGQQVTLSCSPISGHRSVSWYQQTPGQGLQFLFEYFSETQRNKGNFPGRFSGRQFSNSRSEMNVSTLELGDSALYLCASSPPGLAETQYFGPGTRLLVL.

The chain is built from TRBV9 and TRBJ2-3; D possibly corresponds to TRBD2 (5 bases). The CDR3 runs to 15 residues. V lost 0 bases and J lost 2, with 10 bases in between. Germline CDR1 SGDLS, CDR2 YYNGEE. The CDR3 is CASSVGASLTDTQYF. The CDR3 DNA follows: TGTGCCAGCAGCGTAGGGGCTAGCCTCACAGATACGCAGTATTTT.

The chain recombines TRBV13 with TRBJ1-1; D ambiguous. Germline lookup yields CDR1 PRHDT and CDR2 FYEKMQ (reference sequence). Trimming removed 6 bases at V and 0 bases at J, with 8 bases between. The CDR3 totals 13 residues. The CDR3 region has the DNA TGTGCCAGCAGGGGCAGGCTGAACACTGAAGCTTTCTTT. The encoded protein is CASRGRLNTEAFF.